Following are 13 T cell receptor beta chains from one sample sequenced in a study of blood T cells in healthy people across ages. With a J-beta primer mix and a sample-barcoded 5' primer, a second PCR ran roughly 6 to 12 cycles. TCRdb itself ran the 5' RACE reads through MiXCR, one entry per CDR3 protein. The table has over a million distinct CDR3 sequences, around 43% seen once; the top ten hold 15% to 20%. The source material was blood. Every receptor here comes from a woman aged 55-75 years in good health.

This clonotype was observed a few times. Relative to the germline gene, one junction end is altered; a read error may explain this. The CDR3 loop is CASSLVPPGAERYNERFF. DNA for the CDR3: TGTGCCAGCAGCTTAGTGCCCCCTGGGGCGGAGCGCTACAATGAGCGGTTCTTC. The rearrangement links TRBV13 to TRBJ2-1; a possible D gene is TRBD1 (5 bases). This CDR3 is built from 18 residues. Germline lookup yields CDR1 PRHDT and CDR2 FYEKMQ (reference sequence).

This chain connects TRBV9 to TRBJ2-4; 10 bases are a match to TRBD1. Trimming took 4 bases from V and 8 from J; bases not matched to a gene: 6. CDR3 length equals 14 residues. Germline V CDR1 and CDR2: SGDLS, YYNGEE. The CDR3 DNA sequence: TGTGCCAGCAGCCCCGGGACAGGGGTCGACATTCAGTACTTC. The encoded protein is CASSPGTGVDIQYF.

The rearrangement uses TRBV29-1 and TRBJ2-1; 7 nucleotides agree with TRBD2. The germline V gene encodes CDR1 SQVTM and CDR2 ANQGSEA. This CDR3 contains 12 residues. Trimming removed 4 bases from V and 6 bases from J; junction bases left unmatched: 3. CDR3 coding DNA: TGCAGCGTTGGCGGGAGTTCCAATGAGCAGTTCTTC. This gives the protein CSVGGSSNEQFF.

This clonotype was picked up a small number of times. The CDR3, as DNA: TGCAGCGTTGAACCCGGACAGGGGGCTGAGACCCAGTACTTC. Amino acid sequence: CSVEPGQGAETQYF. V and J are TRBV29-1 and TRBJ2-5, with 11 bases fitting TRBD1. The germline gives CDR1 SQVTM, CDR2 ANQGSEA. V was pared by 2 bases and J by 5 bases, with 4 bases of the junction left unmatched. The CDR3 has 14 residues.

The chain recombines TRBV6-5 with TRBJ2-5; 7 bases line up with TRBD1. The J segment lost 2 bases and the V segment lost 10 bases, leaving 7 bases of the junction unmatched. CDR1 is MNHEY, CDR2 SVGAGI, per germline. The CDR3 length is 13 residues. CDR3 residues: CATTGQKQETQYF. DNA for the CDR3: TGTGCCACCACGGGACAGAAGCAAGAGACCCAGTACTTC.

This rearrangement joins TRBV12-3 or TRBV12-4 to TRBJ2-4; D is unresolved. Trimming pared 1 base from V and 8 bases from J, leaving 6 bases between. The CDR3 totals 12 residues. This chain's CDR3 is CASSLDRDIQYF. The CDR3 DNA follows: TGTGCCAGCAGTTTAGACCGGGACATTCAGTACTTC.

The chain has TRBV10-3 and TRBJ2-1; 10 bases agree with TRBD1. CDR1 and CDR2 from the germline V gene are ENHRY and SYGVKD. The CDR3 covers 14 residues. Trimming removed 6 bases from V and 6 bases from J; junction bases left unmatched: 5. The CDR3 DNA reads as TGTGCCATCAGCGGGACAGGGGTCCTCAATGAGCAGTTCTTC. It is translated as CAISGTGVLNEQFF.

This chain connects TRBV5-6 to TRBJ2-5; the D is unclear. CDR1 is SGHDT and CDR2 is YYEEEE in the germline V gene. The CDR3 contains 13 residues. V lost 4 bases to trimming and J lost 3 bases, with 10 bases between them. CDR3: CASSRARKETQYF. CDR3 DNA sequence: TGTGCCAGCAGCCGGGCGAGGAAAGAGACCCAGTACTTC. Full variable domain (outside the CDR3, taken from reference TRBV5-6 and TRBJ2-5): DAGVTQSPTHLIKTRGQQVTLRCSPKSGHDTVSWYQQALGQGPQFIFQYYEEEERQRGNFPDRFSGHQFPNYSSELNVNALLLGDSALYLCASSRARKETQYFGPGTRLLVL.

With regard to this clonotype: One junction end does not reproduce the germline sequence, and a read error may be involved. V and J are TRBV12-3 or TRBV12-4 and TRBJ2-3, with 7 bases lining up with TRBD1. This CDR3 has 17 residues. The CDR3 protein is CASKGVLTGRRTGTQYF. The CDR3 DNA follows: TGTGCCAGCAAGGGGGTCCTGACAGGTCGCAGGACAGGTACGCAGTATTTT.

This sequence joins TRBV18 and TRBJ1-1; D is undetermined. Germline CDR1 KGHSH, CDR2 LQKENI. Trimming left V 2 bases short and J 4 bases short, with 11 bases between. The CDR3 covers 14 residues. DNA of the CDR3: TGTGCCAGCTCACCAGCATACGGAGGCACTGAAGCTTTCTTT. Protein: CASSPAYGGTEAFF. Complete variable domain (other parts from reference TRBV18 and TRBJ1-1): NAGVMQNPRHLVRRRGQEARLRCSPMKGHSHVYWYRQLPEEGLKFMVYLQKENIIDESGMPKERFSAEFPKEGPSILRIQQVVRGDSAAYFCASSPAYGGTEAFFGQGTRLTVV.

This chain uses TRBV5-1 with TRBJ2-7, with D tentatively TRBD1 (5 bases). CDR1 is SGHRS, CDR2 YFSETQ, per germline. Deletions cut 2 bases from V and 5 bases from J, with 17 bases between. The CDR3 runs 15 residues. This chain's CDR3 is CASSFSFSRADEQYF. The CDR3 coding sequence is TGCGCCAGCAGCTTCTCTTTCAGCAGGGCGGACGAGCAGTACTTC.

This chain connects TRBV6-1 to TRBJ2-7; unclear D gene. V lost 4 bases and J 2 bases, leaving 12 bases between the germline ends. From germline, CDR1 is MNHNS and CDR2 SASEGT. This CDR3 is built from 14 residues. The CDR3 nucleotides are TGTGCCAGCAGTGCGACCAAACAGACCTACGAGCAGTACTTC. It encodes CASSATKQTYEQYF.

The sample holds a few counts of this clonotype. The chain carries TRBV20-1 and TRBJ1-5, with TRBD1 as a possible D gene (6 bases). The CDR3 extends over 16 amino acids. V lost 0 bases, J lost 4 bases, and 16 bases lay in between. CDR1 and CDR2 (germline): DFQATT, SNEGSKA (reference sequence). The CDR3 region has the DNA TGCAGTGCTAGAGAGCATGTAGGGGGGGGAAATCAGCCCCAGCATTTT. This gives the protein CSAREHVGGGNQPQHF.